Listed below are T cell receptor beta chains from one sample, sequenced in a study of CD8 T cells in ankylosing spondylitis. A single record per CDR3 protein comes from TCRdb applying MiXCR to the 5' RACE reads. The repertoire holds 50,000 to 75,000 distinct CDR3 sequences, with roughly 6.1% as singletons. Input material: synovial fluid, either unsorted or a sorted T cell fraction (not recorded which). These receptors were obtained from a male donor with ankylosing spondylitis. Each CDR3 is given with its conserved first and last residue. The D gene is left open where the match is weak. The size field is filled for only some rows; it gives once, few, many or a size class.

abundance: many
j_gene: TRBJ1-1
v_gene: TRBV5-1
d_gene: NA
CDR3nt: TGCGCCAGCAGCCTCGGACAGACCCGGCGGGGCACTGAAGCTTTCTTT
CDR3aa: CASSLGQTRRGTEAFF

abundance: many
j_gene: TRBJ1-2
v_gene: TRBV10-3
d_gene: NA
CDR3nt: TGTGCCATCAGTGCGGAGGAGGGAAGTAACTATGGCTACACCTTC
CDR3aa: CAISAEEGSNYGYTF

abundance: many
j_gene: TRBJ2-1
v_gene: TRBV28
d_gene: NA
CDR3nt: TGTGCCAGCTGTAGAGGACCGCAGGGGGGATCTGAGCAGTTCTTC
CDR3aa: CASCRGPQGGSEQFF

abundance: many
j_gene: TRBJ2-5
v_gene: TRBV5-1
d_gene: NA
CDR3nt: TGCGCCAGCAGCGACCCGACTAGTCTCCAAGAGACCCAGTACTTC
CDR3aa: CASSDPTSLQETQYF

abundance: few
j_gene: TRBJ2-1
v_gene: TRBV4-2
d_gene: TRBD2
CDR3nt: TGTGCCAGCAGCCATGAGGCGGGAGGGGTGGGTGAGCAGTTCTTC
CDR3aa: CASSHEAGGVGEQFF

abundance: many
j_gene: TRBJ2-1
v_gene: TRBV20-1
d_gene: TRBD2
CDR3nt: TGCAGTGTGGGGACTAGCGGTCTCCCCCCAAACAATGAGCAGTTCTTC
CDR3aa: CSVGTSGLPPNNEQFF

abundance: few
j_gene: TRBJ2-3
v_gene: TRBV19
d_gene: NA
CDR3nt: TGTGCCAGTAGTGTCGGGACACCTCGGGCAGATACGCAGTATTTT
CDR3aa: CASSVGTPRADTQYF

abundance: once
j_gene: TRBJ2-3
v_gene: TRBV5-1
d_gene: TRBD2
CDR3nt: TGCGCCAGCAGCTTGGACGCGGGAGTTGGCACAGATACGCAGTATTTT
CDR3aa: CASSLDAGVGTDTQYF

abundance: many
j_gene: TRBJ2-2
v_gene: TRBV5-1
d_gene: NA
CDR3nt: TGCGCCAGCAGCGTGAGGGGGACCGGGGAGCTGTTTTTT
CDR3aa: CASSVRGTGELFF

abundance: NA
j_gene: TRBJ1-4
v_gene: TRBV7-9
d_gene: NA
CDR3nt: TGTGCCAGCAGCTTTGCAGAAACTAATGAAAAACTGTTTTTT
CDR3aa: CASSFAETNEKLFF

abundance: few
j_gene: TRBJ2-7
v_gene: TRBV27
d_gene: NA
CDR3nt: TGTGCCAGCGGACTCCTCAAGCAGTACTTC
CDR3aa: CASGLLKQYF

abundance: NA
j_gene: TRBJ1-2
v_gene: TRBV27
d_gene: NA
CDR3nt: TGTGCCAGCAGTCACCCGCCCGGGGGTAACTATGGCTACACCTTC
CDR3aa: CASSHPPGGNYGYTF

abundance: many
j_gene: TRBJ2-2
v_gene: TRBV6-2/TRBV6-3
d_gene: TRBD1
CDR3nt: TGTGCCGGTGGACAGGGCTACACCGGGGAGCTGTTTTTT
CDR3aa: CAGGQGYTGELFF

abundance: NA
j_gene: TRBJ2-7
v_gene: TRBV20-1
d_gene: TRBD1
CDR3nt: TGCAGCCCCGGGACAGCCTACGTGCAGTACTTC
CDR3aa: CSPGTAYVQYF

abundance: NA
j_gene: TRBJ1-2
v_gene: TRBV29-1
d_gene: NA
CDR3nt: TGCAGCGTTGAGCCAGCGGAGGGCGGCTACACCTTC
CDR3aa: CSVEPAEGGYTF

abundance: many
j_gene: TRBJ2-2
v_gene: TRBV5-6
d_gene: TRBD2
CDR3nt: TGTGCCAGCAAGGCTAGCGGGAGGAAGAGAAAAACCGGGGAGCTGTTTTTT
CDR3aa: CASKASGRKRKTGELFF

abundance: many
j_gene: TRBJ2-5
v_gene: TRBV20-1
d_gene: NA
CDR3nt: TGCAGTGCTAGAGACTCGGGAGCCGAAGGAGGGGAGACCCAGTACTTC
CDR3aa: CSARDSGAEGGETQYF

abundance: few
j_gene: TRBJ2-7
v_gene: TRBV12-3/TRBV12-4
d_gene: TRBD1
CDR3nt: TGTGCCAGCAGAACGACAGGGGGAGGCTACGAGCAGTACTTC
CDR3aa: CASRTTGGGYEQYF

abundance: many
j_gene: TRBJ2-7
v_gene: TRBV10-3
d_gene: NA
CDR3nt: TGTGCCATCAGTGAGAATCGTGGGGCTTACGAGCAGTACTTC
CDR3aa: CAISENRGAYEQYF

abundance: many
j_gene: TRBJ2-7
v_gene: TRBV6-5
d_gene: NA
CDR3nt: TGTGCCAGCAGTTACTCAGGGGTGGGGGAGCAGTACTTC
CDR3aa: CASSYSGVGEQYF

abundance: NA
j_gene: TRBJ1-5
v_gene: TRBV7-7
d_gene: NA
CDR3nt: TGTGCTAGCAGCTTGTCCGATAAACAGCCCCAGCATTTT
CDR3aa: CASSLSDKQPQHF

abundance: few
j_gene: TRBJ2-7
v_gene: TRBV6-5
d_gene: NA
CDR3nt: TGTGCCAGCAGTTGGTCGGGGGTCGAGGGGAGCGAGCAGTACTTC
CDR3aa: CASSWSGVEGSEQYF

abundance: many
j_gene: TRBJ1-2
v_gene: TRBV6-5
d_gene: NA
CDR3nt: TGTGCCAGCAGTTACTCCGGCAGCGAGGGTAGTGGCTACACCTTC
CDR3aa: CASSYSGSEGSGYTF

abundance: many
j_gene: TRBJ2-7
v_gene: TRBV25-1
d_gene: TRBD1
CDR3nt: TGTGCCAGCAGAGACAGGGGGAACTACGAGCAGTACTTC
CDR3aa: CASRDRGNYEQYF

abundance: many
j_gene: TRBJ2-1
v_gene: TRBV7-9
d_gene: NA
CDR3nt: TGTGCCAGCAGCCTGCTCCGAAGCTCCTACAATGAGCAGTTCTTC
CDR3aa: CASSLLRSSYNEQFF

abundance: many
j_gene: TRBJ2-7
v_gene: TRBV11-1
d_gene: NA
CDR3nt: TGTGCCAGCAGCAAGGGGGACAAGACCTACGAGCAGTACTTC
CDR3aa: CASSKGDKTYEQYF

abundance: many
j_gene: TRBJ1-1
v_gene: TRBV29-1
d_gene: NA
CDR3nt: TGCAGCGTTGAACTGGCGTCGAACACTGAAGCTTTCTTT
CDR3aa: CSVELASNTEAFF

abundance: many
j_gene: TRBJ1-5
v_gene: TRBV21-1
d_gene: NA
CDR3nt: TGTGCCAGCAGCAACCGGGACCCGGTCTTGTTTGGTCAGCCCCAGCATTTT
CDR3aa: CASSNRDPVLFGQPQHF

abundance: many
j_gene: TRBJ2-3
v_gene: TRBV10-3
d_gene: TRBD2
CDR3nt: TGTGCCATCAGCAGCGAAGCTAGCGGGAGGGGAGATACGCAGTATTTT
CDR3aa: CAISSEASGRGDTQYF

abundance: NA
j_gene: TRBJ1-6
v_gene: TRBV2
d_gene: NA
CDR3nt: TGTGCCAGCAGTGAAAATCAGGGCACCGGTTCACCCCTCCACTTT
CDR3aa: CASSENQGTGSPLHF

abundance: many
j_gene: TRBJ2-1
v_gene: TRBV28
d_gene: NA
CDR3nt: TGTGCCAGCAGTTTTCCAAGCTCCTACAATGAGCAGTTCTTC
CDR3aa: CASSFPSSYNEQFF

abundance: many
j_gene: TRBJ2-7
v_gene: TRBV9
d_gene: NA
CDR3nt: TGTGCCAGCAGCGTCCTGGGGGACCCCTCCGAGCAGTACTTC
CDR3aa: CASSVLGDPSEQYF

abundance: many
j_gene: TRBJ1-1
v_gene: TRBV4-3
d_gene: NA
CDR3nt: TGCGCCAGCAGCCAAGATGGAAGGGCACAGGGAAACGCTTTCTTT
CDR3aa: CASSQDGRAQGNAFF

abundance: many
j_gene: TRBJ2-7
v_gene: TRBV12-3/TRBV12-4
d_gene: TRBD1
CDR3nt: TGTGCCAGCAGTTTATTCGGGACAGCGAACTACGAGCAGTACTTC
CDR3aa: CASSLFGTANYEQYF

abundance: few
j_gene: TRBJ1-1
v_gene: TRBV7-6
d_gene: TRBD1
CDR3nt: TGTGCCAGCAGCTTGGACAGGGGCACTGAAGCTTTCTTT
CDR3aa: CASSLDRGTEAFF

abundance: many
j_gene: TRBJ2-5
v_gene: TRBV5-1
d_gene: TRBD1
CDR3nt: TGCGCCAGCAGCTTCGGACAGGGAATGCAAGAGACCCAGTACTTC
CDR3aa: CASSFGQGMQETQYF

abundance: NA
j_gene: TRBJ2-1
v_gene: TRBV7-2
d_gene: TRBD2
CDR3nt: TGTGCCAGCAGCAGGACTAGCGGAAAAGCCCACAATGAGCAGTTCTTC
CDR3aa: CASSRTSGKAHNEQFF

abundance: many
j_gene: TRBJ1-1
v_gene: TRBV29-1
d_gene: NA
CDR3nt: TGCAGCGTTTCCTCAGACATCGGCACTGAAGCTTTCTTT
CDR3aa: CSVSSDIGTEAFF

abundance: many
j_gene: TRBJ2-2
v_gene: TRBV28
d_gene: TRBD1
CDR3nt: TGTGCCAGCAGTGACAGGGGGCGGTTGGACACCGGGGAGCTGTTTTTT
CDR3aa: CASSDRGRLDTGELFF

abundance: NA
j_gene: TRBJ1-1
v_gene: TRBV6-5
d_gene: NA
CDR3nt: TGTGCCAGCAGTTACGTGGGCGGCATTAACACTGAAGCTTTCTTT
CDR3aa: CASSYVGGINTEAFF

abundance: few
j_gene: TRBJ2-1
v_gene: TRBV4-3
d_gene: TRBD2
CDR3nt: TGCGCCAGCAGCTGGGGAGCGGGAGAGGTCAATGAGCAGTTCTTC
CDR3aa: CASSWGAGEVNEQFF

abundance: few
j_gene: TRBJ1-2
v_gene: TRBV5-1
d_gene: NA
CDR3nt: TGCGCCAGCAGCTTGGAGGGCAGGAGGAGCTATGGCTACACCTTC
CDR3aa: CASSLEGRRSYGYTF

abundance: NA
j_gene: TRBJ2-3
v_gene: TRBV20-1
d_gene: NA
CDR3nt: TGCAGTGCTAGCGCCCCTAGGGGGGTTGCGGGCGCGGCTTCGGATACGCAGTATTTT
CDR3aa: CSASAPRGVAGAASDTQYF

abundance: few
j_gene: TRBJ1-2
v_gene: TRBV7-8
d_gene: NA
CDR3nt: TGTGCCAGCAGCTTAGGCGGGGCTCGTGGCTACACCTTC
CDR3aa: CASSLGGARGYTF

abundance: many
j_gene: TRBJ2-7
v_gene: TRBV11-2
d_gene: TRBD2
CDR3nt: TGTGCCAGCAGCTTAGCTCTAGCGGGACCTACATCGGCCTACGAGCAGTACTTC
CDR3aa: CASSLALAGPTSAYEQYF

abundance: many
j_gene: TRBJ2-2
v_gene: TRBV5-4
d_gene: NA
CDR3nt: TGTGCCAGCAGCTTGGATGGTTGGGGCGCAAACACCGGGGAGCTGTTTTTT
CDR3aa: CASSLDGWGANTGELFF

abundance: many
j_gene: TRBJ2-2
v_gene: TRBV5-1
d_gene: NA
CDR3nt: TGCGCCAGCAGCTTTACCAGGGGAACCGGGGAGCTGTTTTTT
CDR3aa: CASSFTRGTGELFF

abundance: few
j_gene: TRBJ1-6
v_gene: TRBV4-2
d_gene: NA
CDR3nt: TGTGCCAGCAGCGACCGGGACGCGAGCTCCTATAATTCACCCCTCCACTTT
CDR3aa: CASSDRDASSYNSPLHF

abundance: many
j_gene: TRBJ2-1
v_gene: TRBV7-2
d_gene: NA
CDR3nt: TGTGCCAGCAGCCTGACGCCGATGGAGGTGGTTGAGCAGTTCTTC
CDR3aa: CASSLTPMEVVEQFF